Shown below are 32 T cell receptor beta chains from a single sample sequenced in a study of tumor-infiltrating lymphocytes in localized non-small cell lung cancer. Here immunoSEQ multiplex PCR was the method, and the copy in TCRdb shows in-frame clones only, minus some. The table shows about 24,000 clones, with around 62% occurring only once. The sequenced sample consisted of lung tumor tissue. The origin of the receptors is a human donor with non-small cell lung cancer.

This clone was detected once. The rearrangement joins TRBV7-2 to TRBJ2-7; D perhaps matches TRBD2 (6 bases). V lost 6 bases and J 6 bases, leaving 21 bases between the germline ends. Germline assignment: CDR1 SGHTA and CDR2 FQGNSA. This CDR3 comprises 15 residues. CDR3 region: CASSFVGGSHGEQYF. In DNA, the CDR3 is TGTGCCAGCAGTTTCGTTGGGGGGAGTCATGGCGAGCAGTACTTC. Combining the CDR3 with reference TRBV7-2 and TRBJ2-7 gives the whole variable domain GAGVSQSPSNKVTEKGKDVELRCDPISGHTALYWYRQSLGQGLEFLIYFQGNSAPDKSGLPSDRFSAERTGGSVSTLTIQRTQQEDSAVYLCASSFVGGSHGEQYFGPGTRLTVT.

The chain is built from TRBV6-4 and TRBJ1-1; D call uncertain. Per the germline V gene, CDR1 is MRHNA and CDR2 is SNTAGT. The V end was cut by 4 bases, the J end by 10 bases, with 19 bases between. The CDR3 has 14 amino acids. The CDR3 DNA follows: TGTGCCAGCAGTGTTAAGGGAGATCCTGAGGGAGCTTTCTTT. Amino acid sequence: CASSVKGDPEGAFF.

The CDR3 bases are TGCGCCAGCAGCCCCTTACCCGGGACAGGTCTCTACGAGCAGTACTTC. Translated: CASSPLPGTGLYEQYF. The chain recombines TRBV5-1 with TRBJ2-7; 8 nucleotides line up with TRBD1. CDR1 is SGHRS and CDR2 is YFSETQ in the germline V gene. Trimming took 4 bases from V and 3 from J; bases not matched to a gene: 12. The CDR3 has 16 residues.

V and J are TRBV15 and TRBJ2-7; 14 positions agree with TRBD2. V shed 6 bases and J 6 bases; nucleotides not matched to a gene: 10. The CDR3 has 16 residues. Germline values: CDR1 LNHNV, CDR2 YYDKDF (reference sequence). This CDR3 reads CATSPDRGLAGVEQYF. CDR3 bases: TGTGCCACCAGTCCAGATAGGGGACTAGCGGGAGTCGAGCAGTACTTC.

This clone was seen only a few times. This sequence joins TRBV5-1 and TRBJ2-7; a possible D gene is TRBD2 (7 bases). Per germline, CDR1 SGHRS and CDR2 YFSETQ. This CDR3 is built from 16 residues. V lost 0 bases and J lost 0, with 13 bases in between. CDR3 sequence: CASSLGGGPTSYEQYF. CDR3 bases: TGCGCCAGCAGCTTGGGGGGGGGCCCCACCTCCTACGAGCAGTACTTC.

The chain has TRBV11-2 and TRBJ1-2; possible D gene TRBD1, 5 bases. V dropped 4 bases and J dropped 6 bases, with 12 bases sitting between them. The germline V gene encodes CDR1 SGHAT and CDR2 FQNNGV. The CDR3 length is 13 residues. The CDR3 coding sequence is TGTGCCAGCAGCTGGGGGGGATTGAATGGCTACACCTTC. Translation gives CASSWGGLNGYTF.

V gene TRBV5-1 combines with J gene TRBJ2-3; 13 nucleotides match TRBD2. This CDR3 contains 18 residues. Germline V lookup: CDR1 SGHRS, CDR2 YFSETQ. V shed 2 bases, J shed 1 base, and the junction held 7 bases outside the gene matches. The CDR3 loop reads CASSFGLAGVLGTDTQYF. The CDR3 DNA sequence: TGCGCCAGCAGCTTCGGACTAGCGGGAGTCTTGGGCACAGATACGCAGTATTTT.

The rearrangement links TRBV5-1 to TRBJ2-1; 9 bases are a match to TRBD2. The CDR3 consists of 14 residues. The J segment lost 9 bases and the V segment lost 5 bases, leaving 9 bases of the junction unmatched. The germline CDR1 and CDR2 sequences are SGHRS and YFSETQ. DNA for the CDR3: TGCGCCAGCAGTTTAGCGGGGGACGGGGTTGAGCAGTTCTTC. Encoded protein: CASSLAGDGVEQFF.

CDR3 nucleotides: TGCGCCAGCAGTCTCGGGACTAGCGTTTCCTACGAGCAGTACTTC. Translating it yields CASSLGTSVSYEQYF. The rearrangement joins TRBV5-1 to TRBJ2-7, with 10 bases fitting TRBD2. The trim removed 5 bases at V and 1 base at J, leaving 6 bases unmatched. This CDR3 spans 15 amino acids. Per germline, CDR1 SGHRS and CDR2 YFSETQ.

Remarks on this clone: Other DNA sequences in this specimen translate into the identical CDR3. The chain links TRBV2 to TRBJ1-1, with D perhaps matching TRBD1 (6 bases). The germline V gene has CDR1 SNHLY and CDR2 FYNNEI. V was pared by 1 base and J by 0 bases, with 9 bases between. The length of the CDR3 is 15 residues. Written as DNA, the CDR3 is TGTGCCAGCAGTGAAGGGGGGGCCCTGAACACTGAAGCTTTCTTT. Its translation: CASSEGGALNTEAFF.

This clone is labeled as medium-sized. CDR3 amino acids: CASGIAPYNEQFF. The CDR3, as DNA: TGTGCCAGCGGAATAGCCCCCTACAATGAGCAGTTCTTC. The V call is TRBV27, the J call TRBJ2-1; no reliable D call. The length of the CDR3 is 13 residues. Per germline, CDR1 MNHEY and CDR2 SMNVEV (reference sequence). Trimming shortened V by 8 bases and J by 2 bases, and 10 bases separated the two germline ends.

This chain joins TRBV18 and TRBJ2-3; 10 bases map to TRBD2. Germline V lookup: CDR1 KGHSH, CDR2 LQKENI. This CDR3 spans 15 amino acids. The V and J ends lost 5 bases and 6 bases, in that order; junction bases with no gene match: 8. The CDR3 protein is CASSALAGGRDTQYF. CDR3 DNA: TGTGCCAGCTCAGCATTAGCGGGAGGTCGGGATACGCAGTATTTT.

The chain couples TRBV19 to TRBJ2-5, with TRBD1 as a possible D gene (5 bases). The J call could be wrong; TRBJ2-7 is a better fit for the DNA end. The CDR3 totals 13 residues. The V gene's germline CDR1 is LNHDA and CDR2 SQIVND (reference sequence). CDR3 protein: CASSTQQESEQYF. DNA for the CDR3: TGTGCCAGTAGTACTCAACAGGAAAGCGAGCAGTACTTC.

The CDR3 DNA sequence: TGTGCCAGTAGTGGGCGCTTCGGGGGCACGTCCTACGAGCAGTACTTC. Translated: CASSGRFGGTSYEQYF. The chain links TRBV19 to TRBJ2-7; D tentatively fits TRBD1 or TRBD2 (6 bases each). CDR1 is LNHDA and CDR2 is SQIVND in the germline V gene (reference sequence). V shed 5 bases and J shed 1 base, with 18 bases lying between them. The CDR3 has 16 residues.

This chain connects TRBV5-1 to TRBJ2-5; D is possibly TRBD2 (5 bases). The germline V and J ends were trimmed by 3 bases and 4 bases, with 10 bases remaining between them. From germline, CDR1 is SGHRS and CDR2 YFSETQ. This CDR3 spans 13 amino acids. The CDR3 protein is CASSWTLRETQYF. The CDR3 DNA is TGCGCCAGCAGCTGGACTCTAAGAGAGACCCAGTACTTC.

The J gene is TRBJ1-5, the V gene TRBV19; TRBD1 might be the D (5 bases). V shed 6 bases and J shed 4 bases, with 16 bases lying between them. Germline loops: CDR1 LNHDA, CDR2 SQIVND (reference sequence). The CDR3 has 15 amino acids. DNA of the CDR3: TGTGCCAGTAGGCGACAGACTATAGCAAATCAGCCCCAGCATTTT. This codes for CASRRQTIANQPQHF.

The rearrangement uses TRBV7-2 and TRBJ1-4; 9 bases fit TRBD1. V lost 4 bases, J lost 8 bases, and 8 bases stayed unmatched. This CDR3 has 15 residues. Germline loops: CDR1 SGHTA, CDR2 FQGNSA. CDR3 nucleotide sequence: TGTGCCAGCAGCTCGCTCGGGACAGGGTACGAAAAACTGTTTTTT. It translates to CASSSLGTGYEKLFF.

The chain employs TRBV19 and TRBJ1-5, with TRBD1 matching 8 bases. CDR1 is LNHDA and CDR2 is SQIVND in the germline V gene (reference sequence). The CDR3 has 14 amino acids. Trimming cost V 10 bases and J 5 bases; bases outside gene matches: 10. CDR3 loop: CATAPGQEDQPQHF. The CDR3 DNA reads TGTGCCACCGCTCCGGGACAGGAGGATCAGCCCCAGCATTTT.

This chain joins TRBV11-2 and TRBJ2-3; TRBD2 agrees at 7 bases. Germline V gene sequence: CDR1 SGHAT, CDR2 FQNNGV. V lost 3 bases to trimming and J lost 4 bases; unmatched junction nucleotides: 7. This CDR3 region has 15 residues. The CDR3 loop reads CASSLGGRGSDTQYF. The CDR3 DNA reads TGTGCCAGCAGCTTGGGCGGGAGAGGGTCAGATACGCAGTATTTT.

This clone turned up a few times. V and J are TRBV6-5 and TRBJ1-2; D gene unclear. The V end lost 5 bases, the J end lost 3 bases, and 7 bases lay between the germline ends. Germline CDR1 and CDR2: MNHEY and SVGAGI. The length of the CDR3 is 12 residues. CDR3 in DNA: TGTGCCAGCAGTCAAGGATACTATGGCTACACCTTC. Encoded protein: CASSQGYYGYTF.

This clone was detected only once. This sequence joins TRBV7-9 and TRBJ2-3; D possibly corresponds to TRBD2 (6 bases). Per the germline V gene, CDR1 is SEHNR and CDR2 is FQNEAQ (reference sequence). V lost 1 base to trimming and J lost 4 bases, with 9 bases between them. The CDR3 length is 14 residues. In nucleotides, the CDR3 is TGTGCCAGCAGCTTAGAGACTAGTGCAGATACGCAGTATTTT. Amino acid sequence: CASSLETSADTQYF.

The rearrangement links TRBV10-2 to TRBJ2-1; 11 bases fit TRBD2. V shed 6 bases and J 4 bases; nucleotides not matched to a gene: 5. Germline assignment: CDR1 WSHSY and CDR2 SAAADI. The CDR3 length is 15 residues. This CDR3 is CASSVGLAAYNEQFF. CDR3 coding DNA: TGCGCCAGCAGCGTGGGACTAGCGGCTTACAATGAGCAGTTCTTC.

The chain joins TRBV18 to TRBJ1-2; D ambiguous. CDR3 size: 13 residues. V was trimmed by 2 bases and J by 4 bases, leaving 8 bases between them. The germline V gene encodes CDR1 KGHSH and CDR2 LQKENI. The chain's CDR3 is CASSPGDPYGYTF. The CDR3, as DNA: TGTGCCAGCTCACCAGGTGACCCCTATGGCTACACCTTC.

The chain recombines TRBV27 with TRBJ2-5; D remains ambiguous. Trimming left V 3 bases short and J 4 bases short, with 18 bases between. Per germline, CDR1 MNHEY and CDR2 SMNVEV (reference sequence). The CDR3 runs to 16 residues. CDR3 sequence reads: CASSFSQLASGETQYF. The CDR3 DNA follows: TGTGCCAGCAGTTTCTCCCAGCTGGCGTCAGGAGAGACCCAGTACTTC.

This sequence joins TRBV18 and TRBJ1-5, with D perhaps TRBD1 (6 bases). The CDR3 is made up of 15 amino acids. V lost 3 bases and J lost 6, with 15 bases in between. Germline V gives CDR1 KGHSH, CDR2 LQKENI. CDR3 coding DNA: TGTGCCAGCTCACCCTCTACAGGGTCTCTTCAGCCCCAGCATTTT. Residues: CASSPSTGSLQPQHF.

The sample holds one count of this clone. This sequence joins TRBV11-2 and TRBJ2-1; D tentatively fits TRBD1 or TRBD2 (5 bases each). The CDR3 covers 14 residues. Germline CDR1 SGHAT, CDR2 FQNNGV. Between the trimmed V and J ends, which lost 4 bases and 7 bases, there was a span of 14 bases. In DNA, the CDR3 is TGTGCCAGCAGCTGGTGGGTGGGGGATAATGAGCAGTTCTTC. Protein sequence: CASSWWVGDNEQFF.

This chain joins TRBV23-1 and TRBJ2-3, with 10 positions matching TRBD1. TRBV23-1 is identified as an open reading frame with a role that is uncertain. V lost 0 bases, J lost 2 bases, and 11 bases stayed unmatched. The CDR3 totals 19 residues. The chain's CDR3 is CASSQSGGQGSPYTDTQYF. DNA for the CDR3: TGCGCCAGCAGTCAATCAGGGGGACAGGGGTCCCCCTACACAGATACGCAGTATTTT.

This chain's CDR3 is CASSSGTGLILSTDTQYF. The CDR3 region has the DNA TGTGCCAGCAGCTCCGGGACAGGGTTGATATTGAGCACAGATACGCAGTATTTT. The rearrangement joins TRBV11-2 to TRBJ2-3; TRBD1 matches at 9 bases. Germline-derived CDR1 and CDR2 are SGHAT and FQNNGV. The CDR3 sequence is 18 residues long. Trimming cost V 4 bases and J 0 bases; bases outside gene matches: 11.

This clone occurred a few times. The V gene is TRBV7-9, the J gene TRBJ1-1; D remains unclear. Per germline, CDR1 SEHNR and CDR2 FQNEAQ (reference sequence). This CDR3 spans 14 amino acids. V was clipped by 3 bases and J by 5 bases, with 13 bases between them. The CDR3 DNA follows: TGTGCCAGCAGCTTTAGCTCTTCGGGTACTGAAGCTTTCTTT. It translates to CASSFSSSGTEAFF.

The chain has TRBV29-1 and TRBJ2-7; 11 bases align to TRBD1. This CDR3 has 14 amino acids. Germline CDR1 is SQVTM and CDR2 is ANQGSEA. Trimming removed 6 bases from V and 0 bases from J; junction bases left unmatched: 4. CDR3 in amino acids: CSVWDRGVSYEQYF. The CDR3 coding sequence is TGCAGCGTCTGGGACAGGGGGGTCTCCTACGAGCAGTACTTC.

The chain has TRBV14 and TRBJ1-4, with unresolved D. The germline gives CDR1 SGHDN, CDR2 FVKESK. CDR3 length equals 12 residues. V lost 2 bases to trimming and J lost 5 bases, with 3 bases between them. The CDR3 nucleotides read TGTGCCAGCAGCCAACAAAATGAAAAACTGTTTTTT. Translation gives CASSQQNEKLFF.

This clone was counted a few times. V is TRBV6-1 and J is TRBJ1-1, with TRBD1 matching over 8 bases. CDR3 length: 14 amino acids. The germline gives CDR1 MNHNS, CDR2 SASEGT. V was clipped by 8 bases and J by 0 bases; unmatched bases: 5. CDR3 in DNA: TGTGCCAGCGGGGACAGGTGGATGAACACTGAAGCTTTCTTT. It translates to CASGDRWMNTEAFF.